A selection of T cell receptor beta chains follows, all from one sample in a study of T cell repertoires in cytomegalovirus infection. TCRdb passed the reads through MiXCR, listing each CDR3 protein once. The profile covers about 130,000 distinct CDR3 sequences, with approximately 30% appearing a single time and under 70% taken by the ten largest. These receptors have no identified antigens. This specimen was CD8+ T cells from cultured PBMCs, taken from culture after CMV antigen stimulation. These receptors originate from a human donor in good health (CMV status not recorded). Some clones in this sample may be carry-over from other donors' samples. CDR3s leave out the opening cysteine and the closing phenylalanine or tryptophan.

CDR3aa,j_gene,v_gene
AISPFNGRKGGYT,TRBJ1-2,TRBV10-3
ASSYGQPSGANVLT,TRBJ2-6,TRBV7-3
ASSLVPALNTEAF,TRBJ1-1,TRBV27
ASSYRRGSSYNEQF,TRBJ2-1,TRBV7-6
ASSLNRVGELF,TRBJ2-2,TRBV7-6
ASSATGGAYEQY,TRBJ2-7,TRBV27
ASSYKTGASSYNEQF,TRBJ2-1,TRBV6-6
ASSSRGQGSSYEQY,TRBJ2-7,TRBV5-4
ASSLGLPNEQF,TRBJ2-1,TRBV5-6
ASSLVFSGNTIY,TRBJ1-3,TRBV5-1
ASSPSDRSFSYEQY,TRBJ2-7,TRBV25-1
ASSLGTARYGYT,TRBJ1-2,TRBV7-2
ASSPLAVNTEAF,TRBJ1-1,TRBV12-3/TRBV12-4
ASSDGTGGEYTEAF,TRBJ1-1,TRBV7-2
ASSLGQGGTYEQY,TRBJ2-7,TRBV12-3/TRBV12-4
SARYYGYT,TRBJ1-2,TRBV20-1
ASSLFGPSSDEQF,TRBJ2-1,TRBV4-1
ASSLGQGFEGYT,TRBJ1-2,TRBV5-4
ASSLGSGDTEAF,TRBJ1-1,TRBV7-6
ATLPLQVPGNTIY,TRBJ1-3,TRBV12-3/TRBV12-4
ASSVWDLSTDTQY,TRBJ2-3,TRBV6-1
ASSSDRYEAF,TRBJ1-1,TRBV6-2/TRBV6-3
SVEGHNEQF,TRBJ2-1,TRBV29-1
ASSPAQGVSYEQY,TRBJ2-7,TRBV7-2
ASRPYSTNEKLF,TRBJ1-4,TRBV6-5
ATSSWDRETGELF,TRBJ2-2,TRBV15
ASSETGSGNTIY,TRBJ1-3,TRBV12-3/TRBV12-4
ASRQGINTEAF,TRBJ1-1,TRBV6-5
ASSGASGQETQY,TRBJ2-5,TRBV11-2
ASSWSGVIGGAKETQY,TRBJ2-5,TRBV7-6
ASSALAGGVTDTQY,TRBJ2-3,TRBV9
ASSLDSGLVINQPQH,TRBJ1-5,TRBV7-2
ASEGGLAGANTGELF,TRBJ2-2,TRBV6-2/TRBV6-3
ASSEAGRFLHEQY,TRBJ2-7,TRBV6-1
ATSTTGFSEQY,TRBJ2-7,TRBV7-9
ASSLGPGQGKTQY,TRBJ2-5,TRBV11-2
ASSQSPGNTIY,TRBJ1-3,TRBV19
ASRSRLRYNEQF,TRBJ2-1,TRBV6-1
ASSPGWGGASYEQY,TRBJ2-7,TRBV7-2
ASSPGWTGDTDTQY,TRBJ2-3,TRBV3-1
ASRQNMNTEAF,TRBJ1-1,TRBV6-1
ASSHPGYEQY,TRBJ2-7,TRBV7-2
ASSLGQGNEKLF,TRBJ1-4,TRBV19
ASSPAGTGTYEQY,TRBJ2-7,TRBV19
SAKSGVTYYNEQF,TRBJ2-1,TRBV20-1
SALDHRVGNSPLH,TRBJ1-6,TRBV20-1
ASGPSGDEQF,TRBJ2-1,TRBV12-5
ASSSRDRNNEQF,TRBJ2-1,TRBV6-6
ASSLKGGLAGGSSYEQY,TRBJ2-7,TRBV7-3
ASGLITGRNEQF,TRBJ2-1,TRBV12-5
ATRGQGSDTQY,TRBJ2-3,TRBV24-1
ASRRSTVDTQY,TRBJ2-3,TRBV6-1
ASSLRSQASIITGELF,TRBJ2-2,TRBV7-2
ASSPPGNTDTQY,TRBJ2-3,TRBV18
ASSGRTGIYEQY,TRBJ2-7,TRBV19